This T cell receptor (beta chain) was sequenced during a study of blood T cells in healthy people across ages. Germline V CDR1 and CDR2: MNHNS, SASEGT. This CDR3 has 16 amino acids. V was pared by 3 bases and J by 5 bases, with 20 bases between. This clonotype was counted a few times. Through a sample-barcoded 5' primer and a J-beta primer mix, a second PCR was run for about 6 to 11 cycles. TCRdb re-called the 5' RACE reads through MiXCR, storing one row per CDR3 protein. The sample includes approximately 800,000 distinct CDR3 sequences, about 25% of them seen just once. These sequences were also reported in another study, on T cells of mothers and their children.

Sequencing was carried out using blood. This clonotype was obtained from a boy aged 5-17 years in good health. The chain carries TRBV6-1 and TRBJ2-7, with D possibly TRBD2 on 6 matching bases. CDR3 sequence (DNA): TGTGCCAGCAGTGACCTTCGCGGAGGGGCGGTTGACGAGCAGTACTTC. Protein product: CASSDLRGGAVDEQYF.